Presented here are 8 T cell receptor beta chains from one specimen sequenced in a study of T cell responses to AZD1222 COVID-19 vaccine. The repertoire was sequenced with immunoSEQ multiplex PCR; TCRdb's copy has only in-frame clones and lacks some. The sample contains 90,000 to 95,000 clones, around 86% of which appear only once. The specimen was peripheral blood, collected on day 0 of AZD1222 vaccination. Receptors originate from an adult in good health.

This clone has more than one count but fewer than ten. This sequence joins TRBV10-2 and TRBJ2-1; D possibly corresponds to TRBD2 (6 bases). Germline V gives CDR1 WSHSY, CDR2 SAAADI. Trimming left V 7 bases short and J 1 base short, with 8 bases between. The CDR3 covers 13 residues. DNA for the CDR3: TGCGCCAGCAATCGGGAGTCCTACAATGAGCAGTTCTTC. Translated, it gives CASNRESYNEQFF.

The chain recombines TRBV9 with TRBJ2-2; TRBD1 aligns across 10 bases. V lost 4 bases, J lost 4 bases, and 7 bases stayed unmatched. Germline V CDR1 and CDR2: SGDLS, YYNGEE. There are 16 residues in the CDR3. The CDR3 loop is CASSPRDRGGTGELFF. In nucleotides, the CDR3 is TGTGCCAGCAGCCCCCGGGACAGGGGCGGCACCGGGGAGCTGTTTTTT. The full variable domain, completed using reference TRBV9 and TRBJ2-2, is DSGVTQTPKHLITATGQRVTLRCSPRSGDLSVYWYQQSLDQGLQFLIQYYNGEERAKGNILERFSAQQFPDLHSELNLSSLELGDSALYFCASSPRDRGGTGELFFGEGSRLTVL.

CDR3 in amino acids: CASSKAGERNEQFF. The CDR3 region has the DNA TGTGCCAGCAGCAAAGCGGGAGAACGCAATGAGCAGTTCTTC. The rearrangement links TRBV7-2 to TRBJ2-1; 8 nucleotides line up with TRBD2. This CDR3 is 14 amino acids long. The germline gives CDR1 SGHTA, CDR2 FQGNSA. V trimming: 5 bases; J trimming: 6 bases; junction bases outside the gene matches: 6. Full variable domain (remainder filled in from reference TRBV7-2 and TRBJ2-1): GAGVSQSPSNKVTEKGKDVELRCDPISGHTALYWYRQSLGQGLEFLIYFQGNSAPDKSGLPSDRFSAERTGGSVSTLTIQRTQQEDSAVYLCASSKAGERNEQFFGPGTRLTVL.

The J gene is TRBJ2-3, the V gene TRBV5-1, with D unclear. From germline, CDR1 is SGHRS and CDR2 YFSETQ. Trimming removed 1 base at V and 4 bases at J, with 4 bases between. This CDR3 spans 12 amino acids. The chain's CDR3 is CASSLLSDTQYF. CDR3 DNA sequence: TGCGCCAGCAGCTTGTTGTCAGATACGCAGTATTTT.

The genes are TRBV10-2 and TRBJ1-4, with 12 bases matching TRBD1. Germline values: CDR1 WSHSY, CDR2 SAAADI. This CDR3 has 15 amino acids. The V and J ends lost 8 bases and 3 bases, in that order; junction bases with no gene match: 4. Written as DNA, the CDR3 is TGCGCCAGCGGGGACAGGGGGCGGGCTAATGAAAAACTGTTTTTT. Translation: CASGDRGRANEKLFF.

This clone was found a few times. The gene calls are TRBV27 and TRBJ1-2; TRBD1 agrees at 10 bases. Losses at the gene ends were 5 bases for V and 4 bases for J; bases not matched to a gene: 10. Germline V gene sequence: CDR1 MNHEY, CDR2 SMNVEV (reference sequence). The CDR3 has 16 amino acids. The CDR3 loop reads CASSPLPGQGPYGYTF. The CDR3 DNA is TGTGCCAGCAGTCCTCTCCCGGGACAGGGGCCCTATGGCTACACCTTC.

The chain couples TRBV15 to TRBJ1-3, with D uncertain. The CDR3 runs to 15 residues. Trimming stripped 0 bases from V and 1 base from J, with 7 bases between. In germline, CDR1 is LNHNV, CDR2 YYDKDF (reference sequence). Here the CDR3 reads CATSRDTASGNTIYF. As DNA, the CDR3 is TGTGCCACCAGCAGAGATACAGCTTCTGGAAACACCATATATTTT.

The rearrangement uses TRBV5-4 and TRBJ2-5, with a tentative D call TRBD1 (5 bases). V was shortened by 4 bases and J by 0 bases, with 10 bases between the two germline ends. Germline V gene lookup returns CDR1 SGHNT and CDR2 YYREEE (reference sequence). The CDR3 is 14 amino acids. The CDR3 nucleotides read TGTGCCAGCAGCGCCCAGGGATACCAAGAGACCCAGTACTTC. This codes for CASSAQGYQETQYF.